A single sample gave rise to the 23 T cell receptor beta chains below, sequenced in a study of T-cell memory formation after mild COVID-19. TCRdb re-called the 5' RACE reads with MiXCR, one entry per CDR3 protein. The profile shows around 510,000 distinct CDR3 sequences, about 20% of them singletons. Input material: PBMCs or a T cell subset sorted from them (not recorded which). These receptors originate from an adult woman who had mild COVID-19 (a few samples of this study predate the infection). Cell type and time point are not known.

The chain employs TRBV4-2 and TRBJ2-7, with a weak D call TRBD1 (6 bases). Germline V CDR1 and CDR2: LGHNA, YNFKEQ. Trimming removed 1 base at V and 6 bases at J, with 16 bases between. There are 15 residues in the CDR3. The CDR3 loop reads CASSQAGQISTEQYF. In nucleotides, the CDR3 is TGTGCCAGCAGCCAAGCGGGACAAATTTCTACCGAGCAGTACTTC.

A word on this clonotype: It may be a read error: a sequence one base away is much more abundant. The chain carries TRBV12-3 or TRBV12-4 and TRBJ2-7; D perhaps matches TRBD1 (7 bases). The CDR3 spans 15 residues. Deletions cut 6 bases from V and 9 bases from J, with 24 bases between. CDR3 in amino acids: CASSSQGGPRGGQYF. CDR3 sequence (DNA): TGTGCCAGCAGCTCCCAGGGGGGTCCCAGAGGCGGGCAGTACTTC.

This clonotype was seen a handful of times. This chain's CDR3 is CATSGPDRVNTGELFF. For the CDR3, the DNA is TGTGCCACCAGTGGGCCAGACAGGGTGAACACCGGGGAGCTGTTTTTT. The chain combines TRBV24-1 with TRBJ2-2; TRBD1 agrees at 7 bases. V shed 5 bases and J 1 base; nucleotides not matched to a gene: 6. This CDR3 is 16 amino acids long. Looked up from germline, CDR1 is KGHDR and CDR2 is SFDVKD.

CDR3 in DNA: TGTGCCAGCAGTTACTCGACCGGAGGGCCCCAGCATTTT. Protein: CASSYSTGGPQHF. V and J are TRBV6-2 or TRBV6-3 and TRBJ1-5; D gene unclear. The CDR3 is 13 residues long. Germline loops: CDR1 MNHEY, CDR2 SVGEGT. V was trimmed by 0 bases and J by 9 bases, leaving 9 bases between them.

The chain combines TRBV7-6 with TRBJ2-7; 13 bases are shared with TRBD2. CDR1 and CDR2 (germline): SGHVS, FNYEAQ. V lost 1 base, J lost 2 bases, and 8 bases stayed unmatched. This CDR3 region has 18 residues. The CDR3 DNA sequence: TGTGCCAGCAGCTTAGGACCCTCGACTAGCGGGGGGACCTACGAGCAGTACTTC. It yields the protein CASSLGPSTSGGTYEQYF.

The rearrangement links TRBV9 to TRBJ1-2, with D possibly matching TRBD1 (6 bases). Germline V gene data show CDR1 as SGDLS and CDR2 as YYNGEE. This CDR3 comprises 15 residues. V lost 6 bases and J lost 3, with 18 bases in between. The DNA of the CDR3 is TGTGCCAGCACCTCGGACAGCTCGTTATACTATGGCTACACCTTC. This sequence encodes CASTSDSSLYYGYTF. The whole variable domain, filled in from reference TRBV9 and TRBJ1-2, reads DSGVTQTPKHLITATGQRVTLRCSPRSGDLSVYWYQQSLDQGLQFLIQYYNGEERAKGNILERFSAQQFPDLHSELNLSSLELGDSALYFCASTSDSSLYYGYTFGSGTRLTVV.

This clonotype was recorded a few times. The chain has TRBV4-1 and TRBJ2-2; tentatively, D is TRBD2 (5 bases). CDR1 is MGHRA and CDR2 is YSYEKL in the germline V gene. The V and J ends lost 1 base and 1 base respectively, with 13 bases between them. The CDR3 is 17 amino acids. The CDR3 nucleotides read TGCGCCAGCAGCCAAGCACTAGGCGGCCTGAACACCGGGGAGCTGTTTTTT. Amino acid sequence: CASSQALGGLNTGELFF.

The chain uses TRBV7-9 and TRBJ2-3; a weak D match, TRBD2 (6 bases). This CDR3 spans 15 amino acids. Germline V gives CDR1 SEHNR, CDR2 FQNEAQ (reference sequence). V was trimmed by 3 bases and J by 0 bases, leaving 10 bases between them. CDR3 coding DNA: TGTGCCAGCAGCTTTAGAGGGACTAGCACAGATACGCAGTATTTT. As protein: CASSFRGTSTDTQYF.

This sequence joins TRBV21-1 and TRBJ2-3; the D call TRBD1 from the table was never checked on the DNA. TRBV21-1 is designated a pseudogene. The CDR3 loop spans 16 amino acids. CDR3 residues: CASSKVTGGETDTQYF. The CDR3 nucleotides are TGTGCCAGCAGCAAAGTCACCGGGGGTGAGACAGATACGCAGTATTTT.

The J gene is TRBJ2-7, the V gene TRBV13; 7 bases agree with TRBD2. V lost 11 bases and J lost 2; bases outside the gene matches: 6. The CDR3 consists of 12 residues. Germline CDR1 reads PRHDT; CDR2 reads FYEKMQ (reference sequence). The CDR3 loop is CAGGGDPYEQYF. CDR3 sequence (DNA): TGTGCCGGCGGGGGAGATCCCTACGAGCAGTACTTC.

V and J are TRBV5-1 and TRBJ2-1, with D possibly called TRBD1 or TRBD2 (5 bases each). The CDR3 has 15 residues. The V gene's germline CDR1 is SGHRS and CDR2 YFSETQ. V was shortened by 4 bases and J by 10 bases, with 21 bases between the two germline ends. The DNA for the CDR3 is TGCGCCAGCAGCCCCGGGACCCTATCAACGCGGGAGCAGTTCTTC. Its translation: CASSPGTLSTREQFF. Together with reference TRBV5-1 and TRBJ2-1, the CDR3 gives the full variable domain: KAGVTQTPRYLIKTRGQQVTLSCSPISGHRSVSWYQQTPGQGLQFLFEYFSETQRNKGNFPGRFSGRQFSNSRSEMNVSTLELGDSALYLCASSPGTLSTREQFFGPGTRLTVL.

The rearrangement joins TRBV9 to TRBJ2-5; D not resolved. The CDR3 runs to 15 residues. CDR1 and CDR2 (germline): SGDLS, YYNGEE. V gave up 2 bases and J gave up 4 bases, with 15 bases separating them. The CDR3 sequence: CASSVGSVMGETQYF. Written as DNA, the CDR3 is TGTGCCAGCAGCGTTGGGTCGGTAATGGGAGAGACCCAGTACTTC.

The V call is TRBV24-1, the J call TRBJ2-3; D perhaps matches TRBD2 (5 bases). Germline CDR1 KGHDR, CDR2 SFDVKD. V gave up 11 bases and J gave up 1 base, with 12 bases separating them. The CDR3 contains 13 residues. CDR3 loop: CAIGGRRTDTQYF. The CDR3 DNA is TGTGCCATTGGAGGAAGGCGCACAGATACGCAGTATTTT.

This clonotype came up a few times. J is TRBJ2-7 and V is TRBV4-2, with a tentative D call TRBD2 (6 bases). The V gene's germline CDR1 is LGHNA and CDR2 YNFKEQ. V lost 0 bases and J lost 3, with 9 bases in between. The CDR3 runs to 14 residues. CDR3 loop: CASSQERGIYEQYF. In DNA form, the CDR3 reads TGTGCCAGCAGCCAAGAGCGGGGAATCTACGAGCAGTACTTC.

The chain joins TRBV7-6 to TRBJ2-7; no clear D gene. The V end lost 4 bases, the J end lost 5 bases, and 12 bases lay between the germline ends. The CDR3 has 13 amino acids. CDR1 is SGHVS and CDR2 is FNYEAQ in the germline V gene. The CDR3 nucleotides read TGTGCCAGCAGCTCGACACAGCTGGACGAGCAGTACTTC. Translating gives CASSSTQLDEQYF.

The CDR3 reads CASSTRGQGANQPQHF. The DNA of the CDR3 is TGTGCCAGTAGTACGCGAGGACAGGGCGCCAATCAGCCCCAGCATTTT. The V call is TRBV19, the J call TRBJ1-5; 8 positions agree with TRBD1. The V gene end was trimmed by 4 bases and the J gene end by 3 bases; junction bases not matched to a gene: 8. Per germline, CDR1 LNHDA and CDR2 SQIVND (reference sequence). The CDR3 consists of 16 residues.

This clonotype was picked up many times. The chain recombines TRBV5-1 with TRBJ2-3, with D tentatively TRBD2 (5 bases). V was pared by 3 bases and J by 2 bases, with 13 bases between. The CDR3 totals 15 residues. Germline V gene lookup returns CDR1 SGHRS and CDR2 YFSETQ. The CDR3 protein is CASSWSGLDTDTQYF. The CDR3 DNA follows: TGCGCCAGCAGCTGGAGCGGTTTGGACACAGATACGCAGTATTTT.

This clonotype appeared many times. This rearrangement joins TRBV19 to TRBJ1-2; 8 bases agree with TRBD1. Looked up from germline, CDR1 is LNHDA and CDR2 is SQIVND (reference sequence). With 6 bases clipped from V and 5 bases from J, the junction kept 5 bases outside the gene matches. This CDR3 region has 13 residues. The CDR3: CASRPGGSYGYTF. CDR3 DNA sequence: TGTGCCAGTAGACCAGGGGGCTCATATGGCTACACCTTC.

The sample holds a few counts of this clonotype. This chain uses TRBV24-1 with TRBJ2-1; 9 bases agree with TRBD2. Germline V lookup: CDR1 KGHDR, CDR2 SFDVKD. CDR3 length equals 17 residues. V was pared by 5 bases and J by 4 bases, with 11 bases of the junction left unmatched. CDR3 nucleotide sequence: TGTGCCACCAGTGGAGGAACTAGCGGGCAGCTGTACAATGAGCAGTTCTTC. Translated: CATSGGTSGQLYNEQFF.

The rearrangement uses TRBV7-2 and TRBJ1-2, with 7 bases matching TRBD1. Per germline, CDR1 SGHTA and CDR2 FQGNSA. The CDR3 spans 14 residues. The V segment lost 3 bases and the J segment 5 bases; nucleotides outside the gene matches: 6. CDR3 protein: CASSLKTGLYGYTF. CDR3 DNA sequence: TGTGCCAGCAGCTTGAAGACAGGGTTGTATGGCTACACCTTC.

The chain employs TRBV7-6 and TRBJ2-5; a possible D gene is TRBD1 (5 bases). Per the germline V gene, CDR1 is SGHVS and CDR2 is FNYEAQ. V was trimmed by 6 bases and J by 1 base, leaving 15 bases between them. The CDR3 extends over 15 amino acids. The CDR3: CASSLNWGLQETQYF. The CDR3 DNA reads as TGTGCCAGCAGTCTTAATTGGGGCCTCCAAGAGACCCAGTACTTC.

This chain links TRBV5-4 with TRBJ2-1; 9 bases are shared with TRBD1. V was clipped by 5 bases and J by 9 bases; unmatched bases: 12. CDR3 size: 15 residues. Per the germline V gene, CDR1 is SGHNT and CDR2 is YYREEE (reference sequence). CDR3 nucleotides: TGTGCCAGCAGTTTCGGACAGGGGACGAAGGGTGAGCAGTTCTTC. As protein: CASSFGQGTKGEQFF.

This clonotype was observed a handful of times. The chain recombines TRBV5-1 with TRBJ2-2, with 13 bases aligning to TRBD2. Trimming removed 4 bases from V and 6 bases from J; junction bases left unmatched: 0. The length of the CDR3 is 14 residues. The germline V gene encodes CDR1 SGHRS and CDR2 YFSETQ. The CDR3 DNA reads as TGCGCCAGCAGCGGACTAGCGGGGGCCGGGGAGCTGTTTTTT. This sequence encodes CASSGLAGAGELFF.